The 30 T cell receptor beta chains in this list originate from one sample, sequenced in a study of early T cells in non-severe SARS-CoV-2 infection. TCRdb fed the 5' RACE reads into MiXCR, producing one record per CDR3 protein. The sample lists some 46,000 distinct CDR3 sequences; approximately 8.5% were seen once. The sequencing input was whole blood. These TCRs come from an adult who was a healthcare worker with PCR-confirmed SARS-CoV-2 infection or an uninfected control (not recorded which).

This clonotype has at least ten counts. The chain recombines TRBV4-1 with TRBJ2-7, with 7 nucleotides matching TRBD2. CDR3 length: 16 amino acids. The ends lost 0 bases at V and 3 bases at J; junction bases unmatched: 8. CDR1 is MGHRA and CDR2 is YSYEKL in the germline V gene. The DNA for the CDR3 is TGCGCCAGCAGCCAAGATCGGGGAGGGTACGTCTACGAGCAGTACTTC. It yields the protein CASSQDRGGYVYEQYF.

This clonotype has at least ten counts. J is TRBJ2-2 and V is TRBV29-1; 9 bases match TRBD2. V lost 7 bases, J lost 6 bases, and 12 bases stayed unmatched. CDR1 and CDR2 from the germline V gene are SQVTM and ANQGSEA. The CDR3 runs 15 residues. CDR3 nucleotide sequence: TGCAGCGCGGGAGTCCTTAGCGGGAGCGCCGGGGAGCTGTTTTTT. This sequence encodes CSAGVLSGSAGELFF.

This clonotype was recorded many times. The V and J genes are TRBV7-2 and TRBJ2-2; no firm D call. This CDR3 comprises 15 residues. The germline V and J ends were trimmed by 2 bases and 7 bases, with 14 bases remaining between them. Germline V lookup: CDR1 SGHTA, CDR2 FQGNSA. CDR3 in DNA: TGTGCCAGCAGCTTATCGTCATCCTGGGGCGGGGAGCTGTTTTTT. It is translated as CASSLSSSWGGELFF. Looking up the rest from reference TRBV7-2 and TRBJ2-2 gives the full variable domain: GAGVSQSPSNKVTEKGKDVELRCDPISGHTALYWYRQSLGQGLEFLIYFQGNSAPDKSGLPSDRFSAERTGGSVSTLTIQRTQQEDSAVYLCASSLSSSWGGELFFGEGSRLTVL.

Relative to its sample, this clonotype is medium-sized (0.01 to 0.1%). V is TRBV12-3 or TRBV12-4 and J is TRBJ2-1, with 11 bases fitting TRBD2. V was clipped by 3 bases and J by 6 bases; unmatched bases: 7. This CDR3 comprises 16 residues. The CDR3 spells CASSFSSGRAFNEQFF. In DNA form, the CDR3 reads TGTGCCAGCAGTTTTAGTAGCGGGAGGGCCTTCAATGAGCAGTTCTTC.

This clonotype was counted only a few times. The chain couples TRBV7-6 to TRBJ1-1, with D perhaps TRBD1 (6 bases). Germline V CDR1 and CDR2: SGHVS, FNYEAQ. V lost 1 base, J lost 6 bases, and 9 bases lay in between. The CDR3 is 13 amino acids. The CDR3 sequence is CASSLGGQSEAFF. Here the CDR3 DNA reads TGTGCCAGCAGCTTAGGGGGGCAGTCTGAAGCTTTCTTT. Full variable domain (missing parts from reference TRBV7-6 and TRBJ1-1): GAGVSQSPRYKVTKRGQDVALRCDPISGHVSLYWYRQALGQGPEFLTYFNYEAQQDKSGLPNDRFSAERPEGSISTLTIQRTEQRDSAMYRCASSLGGQSEAFFGQGTRLTVV.

This clonotype was seen more than once but under ten times. The J gene is TRBJ1-3, the V gene TRBV29-1; D is uncertain. V was cut by 4 bases and J by 0 bases, with 7 bases left in between. CDR3 length equals 13 residues. CDR1 and CDR2 from the germline V gene are SQVTM and ANQGSEA. The CDR3 DNA reads as TGCAGCGTTGGATGGGGCTCTGGAAACACCATATATTTT. Its protein product is CSVGWGSGNTIYF. Looking up the rest from reference TRBV29-1 and TRBJ1-3 gives the full variable domain: SAVISQKPSRDICQRGTSLTIQCQVDSQVTMMFWYRQQPGQSLTLIATANQGSEATYESGFVIDKFPISRPNLTFSTLTVSNMSPEDSSIYLCSVGWGSGNTIYFGEGSWLTVV.

In its sample, this clonotype was seen many times. Relative to the germline gene, one junction end is altered; a read error may explain this. The chain employs TRBV4-3 and TRBJ1-1, with D uncertain. Germline V gene sequence: CDR1 LGHNA, CDR2 YSLEER. The CDR3 loop spans 11 amino acids. The chain's CDR3 is CARSKEVEAFF. CDR3 sequence (DNA): TGCGCCCGCAGTAAGGAAGTGGAAGCTTTCTTT.

The chain carries TRBV3-1 and TRBJ2-7, with D maybe TRBD2 (6 bases). There are 15 residues in the CDR3. The V end lost 1 base, the J end lost 2 bases, and 12 bases lay between the germline ends. CDR1 is LGHDT, CDR2 YNNKEL, per germline (reference sequence). The CDR3 DNA is TGTGCCAGCAGCCAAGGACCGGGGGTAGCCTACGAGCAGTACTTC. Translating it yields CASSQGPGVAYEQYF.

There are a few counts of this clonotype. V usage is TRBV7-2 and J usage is TRBJ1-1; 7 positions match TRBD1. The junction had 10 bases not matched to a gene; V was cut back by 7 bases and J by 5 bases. The CDR3 consists of 14 residues. The germline gives CDR1 SGHTA, CDR2 FQGNSA. CDR3 residues: CASKINRGYTEAFF. CDR3 bases: TGTGCCAGCAAAATTAACAGGGGATATACTGAAGCTTTCTTT.

V usage is TRBV29-1 and J usage is TRBJ2-1; D uncertain. The V end was cut by 4 bases, the J end by 4 bases, with 14 bases between. Per the germline V gene, CDR1 is SQVTM and CDR2 is ANQGSEA. The CDR3 is 14 residues long. CDR3 DNA: TGCAGCGTTGCCGACCGACCCTTTTACAATGAGCAGTTCTTC. Its translation is CSVADRPFYNEQFF.

This clonotype was detected only a few times. The genes are TRBV7-9 and TRBJ2-1, with D unresolved. The ends were cut back, 4 bases at V and 0 bases at J, with 7 bases in the middle. The germline V gene has CDR1 SEHNR and CDR2 FQNEAQ (reference sequence). This CDR3 is built from 14 residues. The CDR3 nucleotides read TGTGCCAGCAGCTCACTCTCCTCCTACAATGAGCAGTTCTTC. Its translation is CASSSLSSYNEQFF.

At least ten counts were recorded for this clonotype. The chain is built from TRBV5-6 and TRBJ1-1, with a possible D match to TRBD1 (6 bases). Germline CDR1 is SGHDT and CDR2 is YYEEEE. V was pared by 4 bases and J by 0 bases, with 19 bases between. CDR3 size: 17 residues. The CDR3 loop is CASSRGLGTTLNTEAFF. The CDR3 nucleotides read TGTGCCAGCAGCCGGGGATTGGGGACAACCCTGAACACTGAAGCTTTCTTT.

At least ten counts were recorded for this clonotype. The rearrangement uses TRBV5-6 and TRBJ2-3; D is possibly TRBD1 (5 bases). The germline V gene has CDR1 SGHDT and CDR2 YYEEEE. The V end was cut by 1 base, the J end by 2 bases, with 11 bases between. The CDR3 length is 15 residues. The CDR3 coding sequence is TGTGCCAGCAGCTTGAAACAGGTCTACACAGATACGCAGTATTTT. Translated: CASSLKQVYTDTQYF.

This clonotype was found many times. The rearrangement links TRBV5-5 to TRBJ2-7; D gene uncertain. This CDR3 contains 16 residues. Germline loops: CDR1 SGHKS, CDR2 YYEKEE (reference sequence). Trimming cost V 0 bases and J 1 base, with 14 bases left between them. The CDR3 DNA reads TGTGCCAGCAGCTTGGAAGCCCCCTCCTTATCCTACGAGCAGTACTTC. Translated: CASSLEAPSLSYEQYF.

In this sample, this clonotype turned up a few times. The chain recombines TRBV20-1 with TRBJ2-5; D may be TRBD2 (5 bases). Trimming left V 3 bases short and J 5 bases short, with 10 bases between. Germline values: CDR1 DFQATT, CDR2 SNEGSKA (reference sequence). This CDR3 comprises 12 residues. In nucleotides, the CDR3 is TGCAGTGCTAGGACGGAGGTTGAGACCCAGTACTTC. Amino acids: CSARTEVETQYF.

Sample share makes this clonotype medium-sized. V is TRBV6-2 or TRBV6-3 and J is TRBJ1-1, with D unclear. This CDR3 contains 11 residues. V lost 5 bases and J 5 bases, leaving 6 bases between the germline ends. Germline V gives CDR1 MNHEY, CDR2 SVGEGT. For the CDR3, the DNA is TGTGCCAGCAGTCTTGGGACTGAAGCTTTCTTT. Protein product: CASSLGTEAFF.

In its sample, this clonotype was seen a few times. V usage is TRBV6-1 and J usage is TRBJ2-1, with D perhaps TRBD1 (5 bases). Trimming removed 3 bases at V and 7 bases at J, with 13 bases between. From germline, CDR1 is MNHNS and CDR2 SASEGT. The CDR3 is made up of 14 amino acids. CDR3 in DNA: TGTGCCAGCAGTGAGCAGGGCCTATGGAATGAGCAGTTCTTC. Residues: CASSEQGLWNEQFF.

This clonotype was found many times. This chain uses TRBV15 with TRBJ2-2; TRBD2 matches 12 bases. The CDR3 totals 17 residues. The V and J ends lost 1 base and 0 bases, in that order; junction bases with no gene match: 0. Germline V lookup: CDR1 LNHNV, CDR2 YYDKDF (reference sequence). CDR3 DNA sequence: TGTGCCACCAGCAGAGGGACTAGCGGGACGAACACCGGGGAGCTGTTTTTT. Protein: CATSRGTSGTNTGELFF.

This clonotype was counted ten times or more. CDR3 nucleotides: TGTGCCAGTCAAGGGGCCCGAGGGAATGAGCAGTTCTTC. Protein: CASQGARGNEQFF. This chain connects TRBV6-2 or TRBV6-3 to TRBJ2-1; TRBD1 or TRBD2 may be the D gene (5 bases each). The CDR3 is made up of 13 amino acids. V shed 9 bases and J shed 7 bases, with 16 bases lying between them. CDR1 and CDR2 (germline): MNHEY, SVGEGT.

This clonotype was seen repeatedly, ten times or more. The rearrangement joins TRBV20-1 to TRBJ1-2; 7 bases match TRBD1. The CDR3 sequence is 16 residues long. Looked up from germline, CDR1 is DFQATT and CDR2 is SNEGSKA (reference sequence). Trimming took 3 bases from V and 4 from J; bases not matched to a gene: 14. This chain's CDR3 is CSASEIGRGQGYGYTF. The CDR3 nucleotides read TGCAGTGCTAGCGAGATCGGGAGGGGGCAGGGCTATGGCTACACCTTC.

This clonotype was counted many times. The chain uses TRBV5-1 and TRBJ2-5; D not resolved. Between the trimmed V and J ends, which lost 2 bases and 3 bases, there was a span of 8 bases. CDR1 is SGHRS and CDR2 is YFSETQ in the germline V gene. This CDR3 is built from 13 residues. The CDR3 here is CASSFGREETQYF. The CDR3 nucleotides are TGCGCCAGCAGCTTTGGACGGGAAGAGACCCAGTACTTC.

This clonotype was seen at least ten times. The DNA for the CDR3 is TGTGCCAGCAGCGATCGGATGAGTGAGCAGTTCTTC. Amino acids: CASSDRMSEQFF. The chain is built from TRBV7-3 and TRBJ2-1; unclear D gene. Trimming cost V 5 bases and J 9 bases, with 11 bases left between them. CDR3 length equals 12 residues. Germline values: CDR1 SGHTA, CDR2 FQGTGA.

About this clonotype: A much larger clone differs by one base, so this may be a read error. The chain uses TRBV24-1 and TRBJ2-5; D could derive from TRBD1 or TRBD2 (5 bases each). The CDR3 is 13 residues long. Trimming shortened V by 7 bases and J by 5 bases, and 13 bases separated the two germline ends. In germline, CDR1 is KGHDR, CDR2 SFDVKD. CDR3: CATRDGAEETQYF. DNA for the CDR3: TGTGCCACCAGAGACGGGGCGGAGGAGACCCAGTACTTC.

The V gene is TRBV4-3, the J gene TRBJ2-7; TRBD2 agrees at 11 bases. J was trimmed by 2 bases and V by 2 bases; bases with no gene match: 11. This CDR3 spans 18 amino acids. The germline CDR1 and CDR2 sequences are LGHNA and YSLEER. The CDR3, as DNA: TGCGCCAGCAGCCAAAATCTAGCGGGAGGAGGGGGGGCCTACGAGCAGTACTTC. It encodes CASSQNLAGGGGAYEQYF.

This clonotype was picked up a small number of times. The chain uses TRBV6-2 or TRBV6-3 and TRBJ1-3; no clear D. V shed 6 bases and J shed 1 base, with 10 bases lying between them. The CDR3 is 14 amino acids. Per germline, CDR1 MNHEY and CDR2 SVGEGT. The CDR3: CASSLTDSGNTIYF. CDR3 nucleotides: TGTGCCAGCAGCCTGACCGATTCTGGAAACACCATATATTTT.

This clonotype was found many times. This chain connects TRBV28 to TRBJ2-7; TRBD1 aligns across 11 bases. Unmatched junction bases numbered 8, after V lost 5 bases and J lost 5 bases. Germline V lookup: CDR1 MDHEN, CDR2 SYDVKM. The length of the CDR3 is 15 residues. The CDR3 reads CASSPTGQGVHEQYF. The CDR3 nucleotides read TGTGCCAGCAGTCCAACGGGACAGGGGGTCCACGAGCAGTACTTC. Based on the CDR3 plus reference TRBV28 and TRBJ2-7, the full variable domain is DVKVTQSSRYLVKRTGEKVFLECVQDMDHENMFWYRQDPGLGLRLIYFSYDVKMKEKGDIPEGYSVSREKKERFSLILESASTNQTSMYLCASSPTGQGVHEQYFGPGTRLTVT.

The chain carries TRBV5-1 and TRBJ1-1; D may be TRBD1 (5 bases). V lost 1 base and J lost 3, with 7 bases in between. This CDR3 contains 13 residues. The V gene's germline CDR1 is SGHRS and CDR2 YFSETQ. The CDR3: CASSLLGDTEAFF. The CDR3 DNA is TGCGCCAGCAGCTTGTTAGGGGACACTGAAGCTTTCTTT.

This clonotype was counted ten times or more. This chain connects TRBV10-3 to TRBJ2-3; D unresolved. From germline, CDR1 is ENHRY and CDR2 SYGVKD. With 3 bases removed from V and 0 bases from J, the gap between germline ends came to 10 bases. The length of the CDR3 is 15 residues. In nucleotides, the CDR3 is TGTGCCATCAGTGATGTGGTCCTTAGCACAGATACGCAGTATTTT. Protein product: CAISDVVLSTDTQYF.

This clonotype was recorded at least ten times. The chain combines TRBV19 with TRBJ1-5; 7 bases line up with TRBD1. The CDR3 extends over 15 amino acids. CDR1 and CDR2 from the germline V gene are LNHDA and SQIVND (reference sequence). V shed 7 bases and J 5 bases; nucleotides not matched to a gene: 11. The CDR3: CASTRMTGFDQPQHF. The CDR3 nucleotides read TGTGCCAGTACGCGGATGACAGGGTTCGATCAGCCCCAGCATTTT.

V and J are TRBV28 and TRBJ2-5, with D unresolved. V was cut by 6 bases and J by 1 base, with 6 bases left in between. The CDR3 has 12 residues. Germline V gene lookup returns CDR1 MDHEN and CDR2 SYDVKM. The CDR3 nucleotides read TGTGCCAGCAGCAACAGCCAAGAGACCCAGTACTTC. It encodes CASSNSQETQYF.